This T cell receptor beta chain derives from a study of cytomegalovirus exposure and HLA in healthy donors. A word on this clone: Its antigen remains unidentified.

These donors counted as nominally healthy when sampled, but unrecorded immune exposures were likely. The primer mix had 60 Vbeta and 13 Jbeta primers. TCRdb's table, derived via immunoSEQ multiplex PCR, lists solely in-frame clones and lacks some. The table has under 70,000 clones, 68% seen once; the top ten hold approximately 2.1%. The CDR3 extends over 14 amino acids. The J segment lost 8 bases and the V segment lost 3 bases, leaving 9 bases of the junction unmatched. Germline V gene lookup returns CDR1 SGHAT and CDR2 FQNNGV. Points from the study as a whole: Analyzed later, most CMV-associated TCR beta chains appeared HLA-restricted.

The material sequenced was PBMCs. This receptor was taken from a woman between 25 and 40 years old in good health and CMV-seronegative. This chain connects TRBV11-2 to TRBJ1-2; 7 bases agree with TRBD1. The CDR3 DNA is TGTGCCAGCAGCTTGGCCGTGACAGGGTTGGGCTACACCTTC. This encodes CASSLAVTGLGYTF.